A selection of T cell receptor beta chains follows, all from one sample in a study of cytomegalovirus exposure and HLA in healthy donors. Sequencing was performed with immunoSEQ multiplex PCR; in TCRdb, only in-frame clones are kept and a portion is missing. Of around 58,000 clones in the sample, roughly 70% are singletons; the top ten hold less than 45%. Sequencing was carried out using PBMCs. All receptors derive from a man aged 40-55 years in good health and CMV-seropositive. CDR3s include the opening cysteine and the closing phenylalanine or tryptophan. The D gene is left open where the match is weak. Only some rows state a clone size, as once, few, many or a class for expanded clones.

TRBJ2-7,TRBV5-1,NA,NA,TGCGCCAGCAGCTCCCCGAGCACAGGGATCCACGAGCAGTACTTC,CASSSPSTGIHEQYF
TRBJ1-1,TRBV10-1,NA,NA,TGCGCCAGCAGTGACCCCGACAGAATTCCTTTCTTT,CASSDPDRIPFF
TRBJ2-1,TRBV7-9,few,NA,TGTGCCAGCAGCATACAGGGAAACGGTGAGCAGTTCTTC,CASSIQGNGEQFF
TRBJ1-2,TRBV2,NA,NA,TGTGCCAGCAGTGCCCAAAAGGGGCTTGCTGGCTACACCTTC,CASSAQKGLAGYTF
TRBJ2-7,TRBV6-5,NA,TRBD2,TGTGCCAGCAGTCGTGATTTCGGGGGGGCCTACGAGCAGTACTTC,CASSRDFGGAYEQYF
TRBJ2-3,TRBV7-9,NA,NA,TGTGCCAGCAGCTTCGAGCCAGATACGCAGTATTTT,CASSFEPDTQYF
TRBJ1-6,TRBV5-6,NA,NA,TGTGCCAGCAGCACGCCCGGGTTACGGAGTTCACCCCTCCACTTT,CASSTPGLRSSPLHF
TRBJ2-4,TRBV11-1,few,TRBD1,TGTGCCAGCAGCCCCCGACAGGGAGCCAAAAACATTCAGTACTTC,CASSPRQGAKNIQYF
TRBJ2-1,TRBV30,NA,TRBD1,TGTGCCTTATCGTTCCGGGACAGTTCCTTCAATGAGCAGTTCTTC,CALSFRDSSFNEQFF
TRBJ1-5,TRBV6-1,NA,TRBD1,TGTGCCAGCAGGGGGACAGGGTTCAGCAATCAGCCCCAGCATTTT,CASRGTGFSNQPQHF
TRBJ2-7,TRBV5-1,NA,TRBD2,TGCGCCAGCAGCTTGGTGGGGACTAGCGGGGTTACGGGGTACGAGCAGTACTTC,CASSLVGTSGVTGYEQYF
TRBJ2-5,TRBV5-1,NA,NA,TGCGCCAGCAGCGATAGGGCCAGGGGAAGAGGCGAGACCCAGTACTTC,CASSDRARGRGETQYF
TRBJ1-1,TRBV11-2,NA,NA,TGTGCCAGCAGCTTTTGGGGAGAGGAAGCTTTCTTT,CASSFWGEEAFF
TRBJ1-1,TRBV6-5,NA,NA,TGTGCCAGCAGTCGACAGGTCAACACTGAAGCTTTCTTT,CASSRQVNTEAFF
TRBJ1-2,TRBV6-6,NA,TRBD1,TGTGCCAGCACTAAGACCGGGACAGCTAACTATGGCTACACCTTC,CASTKTGTANYGYTF
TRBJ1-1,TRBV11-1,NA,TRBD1,TGTGCCAGCAGCTGGAGACAGGGCTGGGCTTTCTTT,CASSWRQGWAFF
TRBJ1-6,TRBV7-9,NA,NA,TGTGCCAGCAGCTTGACTTATTCCCATTCACCCCTCCACTTT,CASSLTYSHSPLHF
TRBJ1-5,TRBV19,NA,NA,TGTGCCAGTAGTATAGACACAGGCAATCAGCCCCAGCATTTT,CASSIDTGNQPQHF
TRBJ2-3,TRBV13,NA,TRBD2,TGTGCCAGCAGTTACCTAGCGGGGGCGGGAGATACGCAGTATTTT,CASSYLAGAGDTQYF
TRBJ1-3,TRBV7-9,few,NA,TGTGCCAGCAGTTCCGGGACATCTGGAAACACCATATATTTT,CASSSGTSGNTIYF
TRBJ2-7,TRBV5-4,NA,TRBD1,TGTGCCAGCAGCCGGACAGGGGGTAGCTCCTACGAGCAGTACTTC,CASSRTGGSSYEQYF
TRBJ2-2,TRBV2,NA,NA,TGTGCCAGCAGTGAAGTCGGACAGAACACCGGGGAGCTGTTTTTT,CASSEVGQNTGELFF
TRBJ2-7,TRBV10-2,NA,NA,TGCGCCAGCAGTTCCGGGGAGGCTACGAAGCAGTACTTC,CASSSGEATKQYF
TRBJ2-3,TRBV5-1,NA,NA,TGCGCCAGCAGCTTGGAGGGGGACCCCACAGATACGCAGTATTTT,CASSLEGDPTDTQYF
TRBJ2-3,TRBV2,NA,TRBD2,TGTGCCAGCCGAGGGACTAGCGGCACAGATACGCAGTATTTT,CASRGTSGTDTQYF
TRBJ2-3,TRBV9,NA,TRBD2,TGTGCCAGCAGAGCTCTAGCGGGGGAAGATACGCAGTATTTT,CASRALAGEDTQYF
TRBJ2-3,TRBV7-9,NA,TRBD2,TGTGCCAGCAGCTTATTCGCGAAAAGCGGGGGGGAAGACACAGATACGCAGTATTTT,CASSLFAKSGGEDTDTQYF
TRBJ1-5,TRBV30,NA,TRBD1,TGTGCCTGGAGTGTGGGACAGGGGGTAGGAGGAAGTCAGCCCCAGCATTTT,CAWSVGQGVGGSQPQHF
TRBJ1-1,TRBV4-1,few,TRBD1,TGCGCCAGCAGCCCCTGGGACAGGGGGTCGGCTGAAGCTTTCTTT,CASSPWDRGSAEAFF
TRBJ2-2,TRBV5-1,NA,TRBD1,TGCGCCAGCAGCGAGGGACAGGGGCGCGCCGGGGAGCTGTTTTTT,CASSEGQGRAGELFF
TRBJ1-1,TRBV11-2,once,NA,TGTGCCAGCAGCTTAGCCCAGGGGAGCGCTTTCTTT,CASSLAQGSAFF
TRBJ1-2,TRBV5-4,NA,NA,TGTGCCAGCAGCCCCCGGGATGCTTCGTTTGGGGATGGCTACACCTTC,CASSPRDASFGDGYTF
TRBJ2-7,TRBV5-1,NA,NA,TGCGCCAGCAGCTTAATTCAGGGGCCGACCTACGAGCAGTACTTC,CASSLIQGPTYEQYF
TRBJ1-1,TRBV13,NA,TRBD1,TGTGCCAGCCTTTGGACAGGGAACACTGAAGCTTTCTTT,CASLWTGNTEAFF
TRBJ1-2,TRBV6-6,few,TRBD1,TGTGCCAGCATCTCCGACAGGGTCGGGGGCTACACCTTC,CASISDRVGGYTF
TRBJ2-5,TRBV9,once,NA,TGTGCCAGCAGCCTAGACCTGTCGGGGGCCCAGTACTTC,CASSLDLSGAQYF
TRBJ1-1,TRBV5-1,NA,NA,TGCGCCAGCAGCTTGAGGACAGACAACACTGAAGCTTTCTTT,CASSLRTDNTEAFF
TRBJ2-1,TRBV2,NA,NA,TGTGCCATCAGACGACAGATATACAATGAGCAGTTCTTC,CAIRRQIYNEQFF
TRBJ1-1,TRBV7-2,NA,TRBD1,TGTGCCAGCAGCGCCCGGGGGACAGGGGCGATAATCACTGAAGCTTTCTTT,CASSARGTGAIITEAFF
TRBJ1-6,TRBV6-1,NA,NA,TGTGCCAGCAGTGAAGTCTCTTATTCACCCCTCCACTTT,CASSEVSYSPLHF
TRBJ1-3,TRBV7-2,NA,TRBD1,TGTGCCAGCAGCTTGTCCCGGGACAGTGGAAACACCATATATTTT,CASSLSRDSGNTIYF
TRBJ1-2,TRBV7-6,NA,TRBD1,TGTGCCAGCAGCTCTCAGGGGGCTCGGGGCTACACCTTC,CASSSQGARGYTF
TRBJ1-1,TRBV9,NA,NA,TGTGCCAGCAGCAAAAATCGGGGCACTGAAGCTTTCTTT,CASSKNRGTEAFF
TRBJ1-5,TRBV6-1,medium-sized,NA,TGTGCCAGCAGAAACGGGGGCGGGGGTCAGCCCCAGCATTTT,CASRNGGGGQPQHF
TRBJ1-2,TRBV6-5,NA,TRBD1,TGTGCCAGCACCTCCCCGAGGACAGGGTGGTATGGCTACACCTTC,CASTSPRTGWYGYTF
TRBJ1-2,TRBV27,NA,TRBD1,TGTGCCAGCAGTTTATTAGGACAGGCAACCTATGGCTACACCTTC,CASSLLGQATYGYTF
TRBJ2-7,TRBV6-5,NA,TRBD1,TGTGCCAGCAGATCTCCGACAGGGACCTACGAGCAGTACTTC,CASRSPTGTYEQYF
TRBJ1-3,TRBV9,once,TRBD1,TGTGCCAGCAGCGCCTACAGGGGGGCCCAAAGGCACACCATATATTTT,CASSAYRGAQRHTIYF
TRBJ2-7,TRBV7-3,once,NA,TGTGCCAGCAGCTTACTACCGCGGGGCTCCGAGCAGTACTTC,CASSLLPRGSEQYF
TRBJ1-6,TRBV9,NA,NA,TGTGCCAGCAGCGAAGCGCCGGGATTGAATTCACCCCTCCACTTT,CASSEAPGLNSPLHF
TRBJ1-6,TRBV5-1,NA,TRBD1,TGCGCCAGCAGCCCGAGGACAGGGAACTCCTATAATTCACCCCTCCACTTT,CASSPRTGNSYNSPLHF
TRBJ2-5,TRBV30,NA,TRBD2,TGTGCCTGGGCCCTAGCGGGGGGCGGGACCCAGTACTTC,CAWALAGGGTQYF
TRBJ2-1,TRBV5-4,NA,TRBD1,TGTGCCAGCAGCCAGGGGACAGGGGCCCACAATGAGCAGTTCTTC,CASSQGTGAHNEQFF
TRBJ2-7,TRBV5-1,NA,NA,TGCGCCAGCAGCTTGGCCCCCAGAGGGTATGGCTACGAGCAGTACTTC,CASSLAPRGYGYEQYF
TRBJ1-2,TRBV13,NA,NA,TGTGCCAGCAGCTCTTGGAGGGAGAATGGCTACACCTTC,CASSSWRENGYTF